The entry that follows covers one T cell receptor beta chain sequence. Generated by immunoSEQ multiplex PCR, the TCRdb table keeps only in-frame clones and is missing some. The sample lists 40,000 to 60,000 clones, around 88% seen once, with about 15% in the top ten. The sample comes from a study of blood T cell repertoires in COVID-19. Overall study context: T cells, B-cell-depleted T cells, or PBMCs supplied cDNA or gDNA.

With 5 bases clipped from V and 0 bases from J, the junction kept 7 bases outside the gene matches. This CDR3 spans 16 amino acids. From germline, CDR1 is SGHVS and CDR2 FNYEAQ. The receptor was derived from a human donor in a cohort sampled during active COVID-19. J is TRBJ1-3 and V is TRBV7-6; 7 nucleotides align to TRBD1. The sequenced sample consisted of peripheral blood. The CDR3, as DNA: TGTGCCAGCAGCCACCTGTACAGGGGCTCTGGAAACACCATATATTTT. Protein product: CASSHLYRGSGNTIYF.